This T cell receptor (beta chain) is drawn from a study of blood T cell repertoires in COVID-19. Study summary: The United States, Italy and Spain provided the acute and convalescent COVID-19 samples. T cells, B-cell-depleted T cells, or PBMCs provided the cDNA or gDNA that served as material.

Generated by immunoSEQ multiplex PCR, the TCRdb table keeps only in-frame clones and is missing some. This table holds some 240,000 clones, 80% to 90% found once. This clone turned up a few times. V shed 0 bases and J shed 3 bases, with 3 bases lying between them. Germline V lookup: CDR1 LGHNA, CDR2 YSLEER. The CDR3 contains 13 residues. The sample was peripheral blood. The TCR sequence derives from a woman of 80 years or more with COVID-19, enrolled during active disease. The chain employs TRBV4-3 and TRBJ1-3; D remains ambiguous. The CDR3 coding sequence is TGCGCCAGCAGCCAAGACGGTGGAAACACCATATATTTT. This codes for CASSQDGGNTIYF.